Each of the 22 T cell receptor beta chains below was sequenced from the same sample in a study of blood T cell repertoires in COVID-19. Clones were sequenced by immunoSEQ multiplex PCR, and TCRdb holds only the in-frame ones, with some missing. Here the sample spans 300,000 or so clones, approximately 86% being singletons. Material: PBMCs or T cells enriched from blood (not recorded which). Receptors were obtained from a woman between 40 and 50 years old with acute COVID-19.

Turning to this clone: This sample also contains other DNA sequences that code for the same CDR3. The V call is TRBV5-1, the J call TRBJ2-3; the match to TRBD2 covers 13 bases. The V gene end was trimmed by 4 bases and the J gene end by 1 base; junction bases not matched to a gene: 3. Germline V lookup: CDR1 SGHRS, CDR2 YFSETQ. The CDR3 totals 16 residues. The CDR3 nucleotides read TGCGCCAGCAGCCTAGGACTAGCGGGGGGCACAGATACGCAGTATTTT. Encoded protein: CASSLGLAGGTDTQYF.

This clone has only one observation. The CDR3 coding sequence is TGCGCCAGCAGCCAAGCCCGGACTAGCGGGGGTGCGGGGGAGCAGTTCTTC. Protein sequence: CASSQARTSGGAGEQFF. This rearrangement joins TRBV4-3 to TRBJ2-1, with 13 bases that match TRBD2. From germline, CDR1 is LGHNA and CDR2 YSLEER. This CDR3 has 17 residues. V was pared by 1 base and J by 10 bases, with 10 bases of the junction left unmatched.

This rearrangement joins TRBV7-3 to TRBJ1-3; 8 bases fit TRBD1. The ends lost 1 base at V and 2 bases at J; junction bases unmatched: 16. The CDR3 has 20 amino acids. In germline, CDR1 is SGHTA, CDR2 FQGTGA. The CDR3: CASSLKFGNRGAGAGNTIYF. The CDR3 DNA follows: TGTGCCAGCAGCTTAAAATTCGGGAACAGGGGGGCAGGAGCTGGAAACACCATATATTTT. Drawing the rest from reference TRBV7-3 and TRBJ1-3, the complete variable domain is GAGVSQTPSNKVTEKGKYVELRCDPISGHTALYWYRQSLGQGPEFLIYFQGTGAADDSGLPNDRFFAVRPEGSVSTLKIQRTERGDSAVYLCASSLKFGNRGAGAGNTIYFGEGSWLTVV.

The V gene is TRBV27, the J gene TRBJ2-7; 11 nucleotides agree with TRBD1. From germline, CDR1 is MNHEY and CDR2 SMNVEV (reference sequence). The V and J ends lost 3 bases and 3 bases, in that order; junction bases with no gene match: 4. CDR3 length: 15 amino acids. The CDR3 region is CASSFGDRGIYEQYF. In DNA, the CDR3 is TGTGCCAGCAGTTTCGGGGACAGGGGGATCTACGAGCAGTACTTC.

V gene TRBV7-2 combines with J gene TRBJ1-2; no reliable D call. Trimming pared 1 base from V and 0 bases from J, leaving 9 bases between. CDR1 SGHTA and CDR2 FQGNSA come from the germline V gene. The CDR3 spans 15 residues. CDR3 nucleotide sequence: TGTGCCAGCAGCTTAGTCCTTCTCCCTAACTATGGCTACACCTTC. Residues: CASSLVLLPNYGYTF. Variable domain in full (rest from reference TRBV7-2 and TRBJ1-2): GAGVSQSPSNKVTEKGKDVELRCDPISGHTALYWYRQSLGQGLEFLIYFQGNSAPDKSGLPSDRFSAERTGGSVSTLTIQRTQQEDSAVYLCASSLVLLPNYGYTFGSGTRLTVV.

This clone was detected only a few times. This chain joins TRBV18 and TRBJ2-2; 10 bases agree with TRBD1. J lost 2 bases, V lost 4 bases, and 4 bases had no gene match. In germline, CDR1 is KGHSH, CDR2 LQKENI. The CDR3 covers 16 residues. The CDR3 sequence: CASSRDRGANTGELFF. For the CDR3, the DNA is TGTGCCAGCTCACGGGACAGGGGAGCAAACACCGGGGAGCTGTTTTTT. The whole variable domain, remainder taken from reference TRBV18 and TRBJ2-2, is NAGVMQNPRHLVRRRGQEARLRCSPMKGHSHVYWYRQLPEEGLKFMVYLQKENIIDESGMPKERFSAEFPKEGPSILRIQQVVRGDSAAYFCASSRDRGANTGELFFGEGSRLTVL.

J is TRBJ2-3 and V is TRBV20-1, with unresolved D. CDR3 length: 14 amino acids. CDR1 is DFQATT, CDR2 SNEGSKA, per germline (reference sequence). V lost 3 bases and J 6 bases, leaving 16 bases between the germline ends. CDR3 in DNA: TGCAGTGCTAGTAGCCAAGCCAAACGGGATACGCAGTATTTT. Its translation: CSASSQAKRDTQYF.

The chain recombines TRBV28 with TRBJ1-1; the D is unclear. Trimming took 3 bases from V and 9 from J, leaving 23 bases between them. The CDR3 length is 16 residues. Germline V gene data show CDR1 as MDHEN and CDR2 as SYDVKM. CDR3 residues: CASSFPVEVGGIQAFF. Here the CDR3 DNA reads TGTGCCAGCAGTTTCCCAGTGGAGGTGGGCGGAATACAAGCTTTCTTT.

J is TRBJ1-6 and V is TRBV27; 7 nucleotides line up with TRBD1. CDR3 length equals 16 residues. Losses at the gene ends were 6 bases for V and 1 base for J; bases not matched to a gene: 6. CDR1 MNHEY and CDR2 SMNVEV come from the germline V gene (reference sequence). CDR3 amino acids: CASSSATGSYNSPLHF. CDR3 nucleotide sequence: TGTGCCAGCAGCTCCGCGACAGGGTCCTATAATTCACCCCTCCACTTT.

This chain connects TRBV3-1 (or the pseudogene TRBV3-2) to TRBJ1-3, with a weak D call TRBD1 (6 bases). Trimming took 4 bases from V and 0 from J, leaving 13 bases between them. The CDR3 is 16 residues long. Germline assignment: CDR1 LGHDT and CDR2 YNNKEL (reference sequence). CDR3 DNA: TGTGCCAGCAGCCGAAGACAGGTGATCTCTGGAAACACCATATATTTT. Its protein is CASSRRQVISGNTIYF.

The chain employs TRBV5-1 and TRBJ2-7, with 10 positions matching TRBD2. The length of the CDR3 is 15 residues. In germline, CDR1 is SGHRS, CDR2 YFSETQ. Trimming removed 5 bases from V and 4 bases from J; junction bases left unmatched: 9. The CDR3 protein is CASRGSSGGRYEQYF. As DNA, the CDR3 is TGCGCCAGCAGGGGGAGTAGCGGGGGGCGATACGAGCAGTACTTC.

The sample holds one count of this clone. The CDR3 DNA sequence: TGTGCCATCAGTACCGGGACAGGGGGCGCGGGAGATACGCAGTATTTT. Its translation is CAISTGTGGAGDTQYF. The chain carries TRBV10-3 and TRBJ2-3; 12 nucleotides match TRBD1. The trim removed 5 bases at V and 5 bases at J, leaving 8 bases unmatched. This CDR3 has 16 residues. The germline gives CDR1 ENHRY, CDR2 SYGVKD.

CDR3 sequence reads: CASSFLDRGRREQYF. CDR3 nucleotides: TGTGCCAGCAGCTTTCTAGACAGGGGACGGAGGGAGCAGTACTTC. The chain joins TRBV7-2 to TRBJ2-7; 8 nucleotides line up with TRBD1. Trimming cost V 3 bases and J 7 bases; bases outside gene matches: 11. Germline V gives CDR1 SGHTA, CDR2 FQGNSA. The CDR3 runs 15 residues.

The V gene is TRBV2, the J gene TRBJ2-7; D call uncertain. V lost 6 bases, J lost 3 bases, and 15 bases lay in between. CDR3 size: 14 residues. From germline, CDR1 is SNHLY and CDR2 FYNNEI. The CDR3 protein is CASSPDKIRYEQYF. DNA of the CDR3: TGTGCCAGCAGCCCAGACAAAATCCGCTACGAGCAGTACTTC.

This clone was seen only once. The chain has TRBV21-1 and TRBJ2-5; the table's TRBD2 call for D was not verified on the DNA. TRBV21-1 is marked as a pseudogene. CDR3 length equals 11 residues. The CDR3 coding sequence is TGTGCCAGCAGCCCCCCTAGGACCCAGTACTTC. Translation gives CASSPPRTQYF.

The V gene is TRBV11-2, the J gene TRBJ1-1, with D maybe TRBD1 (5 bases). The germline V and J ends were trimmed by 5 bases and 3 bases, with 19 bases remaining between them. There are 16 residues in the CDR3. Germline V gene data show CDR1 as SGHAT and CDR2 as FQNNGV. The CDR3 spells CASSPLGGIGYTEAFF. The CDR3, as DNA: TGTGCCAGCAGCCCCCTGGGGGGGATCGGGTACACTGAAGCTTTCTTT.

V and J are TRBV27 and TRBJ1-2, with 7 bases identical to TRBD1. V shed 10 bases and J 4 bases; nucleotides not matched to a gene: 15. Germline V CDR1 and CDR2: MNHEY, SMNVEV (reference sequence). This CDR3 is 15 amino acids long. CDR3 residues: CAILLRDSILYGYTF. The CDR3 DNA follows: TGTGCCATACTTCTACGGGACAGCATCCTCTATGGCTACACCTTC.

The chain is built from TRBV7-9 and TRBJ2-7, with 8 bases aligning to TRBD1. Germline V gives CDR1 SEHNR, CDR2 FQNEAQ (reference sequence). J lost 3 bases, V lost 4 bases, and 8 bases had no gene match. The CDR3 is 15 residues long. As DNA, the CDR3 is TGTGCCAGCAGCTCCTGGACAGGGAACCTCTACGAGCAGTACTTC. It encodes CASSSWTGNLYEQYF.

The chain uses TRBV3-1 (or the pseudogene TRBV3-2) and TRBJ1-2; D call uncertain. The germline V gene encodes CDR1 LGHDT and CDR2 YNNKEL (reference sequence). The V gene lost 4 bases and the J gene lost 8 bases, with 8 bases spanning the gap. The CDR3 has 11 amino acids. The CDR3 DNA is TGTGCCAGCAGCCTACGAGAAGGCTACACCTTC. Amino acid sequence: CASSLREGYTF.

The V call is TRBV4-1, the J call TRBJ2-7; tentative D call: TRBD2 (5 bases). V was cut by 0 bases and J by 6 bases, with 9 bases left in between. The CDR3 length is 13 residues. The germline gives CDR1 MGHRA, CDR2 YSYEKL. This chain's CDR3 is CASSQDGESEQYF. The CDR3 region has the DNA TGCGCCAGCAGCCAAGACGGGGAGAGCGAGCAGTACTTC.

The chain has TRBV29-1 and TRBJ2-3, with D perhaps matching TRBD2 (7 bases). Germline assignment: CDR1 SQVTM and CDR2 ANQGSEA. There are 17 residues in the CDR3. Trimming stripped 4 bases from V and 0 bases from J, with 20 bases between. The chain's CDR3 is CSVVGWGGGRSTDTQYF. CDR3 DNA sequence: TGCAGCGTTGTTGGGTGGGGCGGGGGCCGGAGCACAGATACGCAGTATTTT.

The chain is built from TRBV5-6 and TRBJ2-6; weak D call: TRBD1 (5 bases). CDR1 and CDR2 from the germline V gene are SGHDT and YYEEEE. V lost 0 bases and J lost 0, with 7 bases in between. There are 16 residues in the CDR3. The CDR3 is CASSLVGDSGANVLTF. The CDR3 coding sequence is TGTGCCAGCAGCTTGGTAGGGGACTCTGGGGCCAACGTCCTGACTTTC.